Each of the 8 T cell receptor beta chains below was sequenced from the same sample in a study of shared clonotypes between healthy human individuals (dated by TCRdb to 2018 to 2020). The library was generated by the immunoSEQ multiplex PCR assay. The source is immuneACCESS, and TCRdb retained only in-frame sequences with V and J called. Part of the clones is not carried over; for the studies checked, unresolved V genes explain less than half of this, and the remainder is unexplained. The sample table holds 780,000 or so clones, of which 72% were seen once. About 1.8% of the sample lies in the top ten. The sequenced sample was memory CD4+ T cells sorted from blood. Interpreted using the paper, the cell subset or site label stands for: CD45RA-negative fraction. Every receptor here comes from a woman aged 25 to 39 in good health.

This rearrangement joins TRBV5-8 to TRBJ1-1; D gene uncertain. From germline, CDR1 is SGHTS and CDR2 YDEGEE. V was shortened by 4 bases and J by 1 base, with 8 bases between the two germline ends. The CDR3 is 13 residues long. The CDR3 sequence is CASSTQPNTEAFF. The CDR3 DNA reads TGTGCCAGCAGCACCCAGCCGAACACTGAAGCTTTCTTT.

The J gene is TRBJ2-5, the V gene TRBV11-2; D tentatively fits TRBD1 or TRBD2 (7 bases each). The DNA end is a closer match to TRBJ2-7, so the J assignment may be wrong. This CDR3 comprises 14 residues. Germline V gene data show CDR1 as SGHAT and CDR2 as FQNNGV. As DNA, the CDR3 is TGTGCCAGCAGCCTGCAGCGGGACAGCTACGAGCAGTACTTC. It encodes CASSLQRDSYEQYF.

This clone has just a few counts. V is TRBV25-1 and J is TRBJ2-7, with D uncertain. CDR1 is MGHDK, CDR2 SYGVNS, per germline. The CDR3 covers 18 residues. V was clipped by 4 bases and J by 0 bases, with 22 bases between them. The CDR3 reads CASSGHAHSPESSYEQYF. For the CDR3, the DNA is TGTGCCAGCAGTGGCCACGCACACAGCCCGGAGAGCTCCTACGAGCAGTACTTC.

The V gene is TRBV2, the J gene TRBJ2-4; no firm D call. The CDR3 runs to 13 residues. CDR1 is SNHLY and CDR2 is FYNNEI in the germline V gene. V lost 6 bases, J lost 0 bases, and 6 bases lay in between. CDR3: CASRPLAKNIQYF. CDR3 in DNA: TGTGCCAGCAGGCCTCTAGCCAAAAACATTCAGTACTTC.

The chain couples TRBV6-1 to TRBJ1-2, with 7 positions matching TRBD1. The CDR3 totals 13 residues. Germline-derived CDR1 and CDR2 are MNHNS and SASEGT. The V segment lost 7 bases and the J segment 6 bases; nucleotides outside the gene matches: 8. The CDR3 region has the DNA TGTGCCAGCAACCCACAGGGGCTAAATGGCTACACCTTC. The encoded protein is CASNPQGLNGYTF.

The CDR3 DNA follows: TGTGCCAGCAGCTCTCCCGGCGGGAATCAGCCCCAGCATTTT. It encodes CASSSPGGNQPQHF. V gene TRBV28 combines with J gene TRBJ1-5, with D unclear. Per the germline V gene, CDR1 is MDHEN and CDR2 is SYDVKM. The CDR3 extends over 14 amino acids. The ends were cut back, 6 bases at V and 4 bases at J, with 13 bases in the middle.

The CDR3 DNA is TGTGCAGCGGAAGACACTGAAGCTTTCTTT. This gives the protein CAAEDTEAFF. The V and J genes are TRBV28 and TRBJ1-1; D unresolved. The CDR3 covers 10 residues. CDR1 MDHEN and CDR2 SYDVKM come from the germline V gene.

V gene TRBV27 combines with J gene TRBJ2-1; TRBD2 aligns across 8 bases. The CDR3 spans 17 residues. Trimming took 4 bases from V and 8 from J; bases not matched to a gene: 16. Per germline, CDR1 MNHEY and CDR2 SMNVEV (reference sequence). CDR3 residues: CASSYPRAGGPRDEQFF. The CDR3 DNA reads TGTGCCAGCAGTTACCCCAGGGCGGGAGGACCCCGGGATGAGCAGTTCTTC.